This is a list of T cell receptor beta chains from one sample in a study of cytomegalovirus exposure and HLA in healthy donors. Profiling relied on immunoSEQ multiplex PCR, and the TCRdb table lists in-frame clones only, not all of them. In the table there are 150,000 to 200,000 clones, about 75% of which are singletons. The sequenced material came from PBMCs. All receptors come from a man between 18 and 35 years old in good health and CMV-seropositive. CDR3s include the opening cysteine and the closing phenylalanine or tryptophan. The D gene is left open where the match is weak.

j_call	d_call	v_call	cdr3_aa
TRBJ2-3	-	TRBV6-5	CASRRSGSQTDTQYF
TRBJ2-5	TRBD2	TRBV5-4	CASSLIAGDRETQYF
TRBJ2-4	-	TRBV6-1	CASRQGGGKNIQYF
TRBJ2-5	-	TRBV2	CASSPDRDWVAQYF
TRBJ2-1	-	TRBV18	CASSPVASGNEQFF
TRBJ2-1	-	TRBV4-1	CASSSRDNGANEQFF
TRBJ2-5	TRBD2	TRBV10-1	CASSEGSGRLQETQYF
TRBJ2-7	-	TRBV5-1	CASSVGAGPLPREQYF
TRBJ2-4	TRBD1	TRBV2	CASSERTGIAKNIQYF
TRBJ2-7	-	TRBV5-5	CASSSLALAFSYEQYF
TRBJ2-7	-	TRBV28	CASTLPVLSEQYF
TRBJ1-1	-	TRBV14	CASSQDFGQVNTEAFF
TRBJ2-5	TRBD1	TRBV7-8	CASSLDRGLETQYF
TRBJ1-4	-	TRBV6-1	CASSLAHSNEKLFF
TRBJ2-3	-	TRBV28	CASSPLSTDTQYF
TRBJ2-2	TRBD1	TRBV7-9	CASSLTGGRTPGELFF